This TCR beta chain emerged from a study of cytomegalovirus exposure and HLA in healthy donors. Study-level findings and limits: Most TCR sequences proved rare, with some public TCRs found in many donors.

The table lists this clone with a count of one. Its cognate antigen is unknown. Trimming took 3 bases from V and 0 from J; bases not matched to a gene: 9. The germline CDR1 and CDR2 sequences are MNHEY and SMNVEV (reference sequence). The CDR3 contains 17 residues. This table comes from immunoSEQ multiplex PCR, and its TCRdb copy is limited to in-frame clones, with some not included. The data hold 68,000 or so clones, with roughly 96% observed a single time. Sequencing input: PBMCs. This clonotype was sampled from a man younger than 35 in good health and CMV-seronegative. This chain links TRBV27 with TRBJ1-1; TRBD1 aligns across 8 bases. CDR3 nucleotide sequence: TGTGCCAGCAGTTTCCTCCGGGACAGGACAATGAACACTGAAGCTTTCTTT. This codes for CASSFLRDRTMNTEAFF.